This TCR beta chain was profiled in a study of PD-L1 blockade in urothelial cancer. Study context: Men with urothelial cancer arising in the bladder made up about 85% of the roughly 29 patients. Reported median T cell count for blood samples was about 150,000.

Study-wide points: At the 3-week point, tumor-associated blood clones expanded more in durable-benefit patients.

The time point is: pretreatment peripheral blood. To note about this clone: Antigen: not known.

Germline assignment: CDR1 SGHAT and CDR2 FQNNGV. V dropped 1 base and J dropped 0 bases, with 16 bases sitting between them. CDR3 length: 19 amino acids. Sequenced by immunoSEQ multiplex PCR; TCRdb stores in-frame clones only, minus some. The sample consists of roughly 40,000 clones, around nine tenths of them appearing once. This material consisted of PBMCs, taken around atezolizumab (anti-PD-L1) treatment. The TCR comes from a donor aged 40 or older with urothelial cancer. The J gene is TRBJ2-6, the V gene TRBV11-2; possible D gene TRBD2, 6 bases. The CDR3 DNA sequence: TGTGCCAGCAGCTTAGGCCGCGCAACCGGGAGCTCTGGGGCCAACGTCCTGACTTTC. Protein product: CASSLGRATGSSGANVLTF.